The clone carrying this TCR beta chain has more than one count but fewer than ten. Its antigen is not known. The data originate from a study of T-cell memory formation after mild COVID-19. Overall study: TCR clusters mostly belonged to single donors.

Per the germline V gene, CDR1 is SGHVS and CDR2 is FNYEAQ. CDR3 size: 17 residues. V dropped 1 base and J dropped 2 bases, with 17 bases sitting between them. Study-level findings and limits: Largely, contracting CD4+ clones fell within CM and EM, and contracting CD8+ clones within EMRA. Second-wave clones peaking on day 37 lacked confirmed SARS-CoV-2 specificity. The study found balanced CD4/CD8 in clones contracting day 15 to 85 and a CD4+ lean in later expanders.

MiXCR was run by TCRdb on the 5' RACE reads, yielding one entry per CDR3 protein. The data hold fewer than 650,000 distinct CDR3 sequences, with 15% to 20% observed a single time. This sequence joins TRBV7-6 and TRBJ1-1, with D perhaps TRBD1 (5 bases). The TCR originated in an adult woman who had mild COVID-19 (a few samples of this study predate the infection). Cell type and time point are not known. Sequencing was done on a sample of PBMCs or a T cell subset sorted from them (not recorded which). In nucleotides, the CDR3 is TGTGCCAGCAGCTTAGAACCCTTGAGGGGATTAAACACTGAAGCTTTCTTT. Amino acids: CASSLEPLRGLNTEAFF. The whole variable domain, remainder taken from reference TRBV7-6 and TRBJ1-1, is GAGVSQSPRYKVTKRGQDVALRCDPISGHVSLYWYRQALGQGPEFLTYFNYEAQQDKSGLPNDRFSAERPEGSISTLTIQRTEQRDSAMYRCASSLEPLRGLNTEAFFGQGTRLTVV.